This TCR beta chain comes out of a study of T-cell reconstitution after alpha-beta-depleted transplantation in children. Unique molecular identifiers were incorporated during preparation of the TCRbeta library. TCRdb independently ran MiXCR on the PCR reads; one entry per CDR3 protein. The profile covers about 640,000 distinct CDR3 sequences, with around a sixth appearing a single time and 0.9% to 1.2% taken by the ten largest. J lost 0 bases, V lost 3 bases, and 8 bases had no gene match. Germline CDR1 and CDR2: MNHEY and SVGAGI. The CDR3 consists of 17 residues. The source of this sequence is a human donor who donated a stem cell graft to a child with acute myeloid leukemia. This specimen was PBMCs from the stem cell graft donor, taken from the stem cell graft. This chain links TRBV6-5 with TRBJ2-3; 8 bases fit TRBD2. The chain's CDR3 is CASSYTPSGPSTDTQYF. CDR3 DNA sequence: TGTGCCAGCAGTTATACCCCTAGCGGGCCTAGCACAGATACGCAGTATTTT.